A selection of T cell receptor beta chains follows, all from one sample in a study of OX40 agonist ivuxolimab in advanced cancers. The method was immunoSEQ multiplex PCR; TCRdb's version includes in-frame clones alone and lacks a portion of them. The profile shows about 98,000 clones, 90% to 95% of them singletons. Sequencing used CD4+ or CD8+ T cells sorted from blood, obtained in a trial of the OX40 agonist ivuxolimab. The receptors come from an adult with an advanced solid tumor such as melanoma, head and neck, liver or kidney cancer. Each CDR3 is given with its conserved first and last residue. A D gene is named only where the DNA matches it firmly. Size tells how often a clone was seen (once, few, many) or the class of an expanded clone, and some rows leave it out.

abundance | len | j_gene | d_gene | v_gene | CDR3nt | CDR3aa
. | 14 | TRBJ2-3 | . | TRBV25-1 | TGTGCCAGCAGTGAATACGTAAACACAGATACGCAGTATTTT | CASSEYVNTDTQYF
. | 15 | TRBJ2-1 | . | TRBV5-1 | TGCGCCAGCAGCCGTACTAGCAGCGTTTCAAATGAGCAGTTCTTC | CASSRTSSVSNEQFF
. | 12 | TRBJ2-3 | . | TRBV11-2 | TGTGCCAGCAGCTCTGTCACAGATACGCAGTATTTT | CASSSVTDTQYF
. | 15 | TRBJ2-1 | TRBD2 | TRBV2 | TGTGCCACTACGGGACTAGCGGGAGGAGACAATGAGCAGTTCTTC | CATTGLAGGDNEQFF
. | 16 | TRBJ2-7 | . | TRBV21-1 | TGTGCCAGCAGCAAAGCTCGGAGGGGGCGCCCTAACGAGCAGTACTTC | CASSKARRGRPNEQYF
. | 13 | TRBJ1-5 | . | TRBV2 | TGTGCCAGCAGTGGATCAGGGAATCAGCCCCAGCATTTT | CASSGSGNQPQHF
. | 13 | TRBJ1-1 | . | TRBV12-5 | TGTGCTAGTGGTTTGCAGGGTAACACTGAAGCTTTCTTT | CASGLQGNTEAFF
. | 17 | TRBJ2-3 | TRBD2 | TRBV19 | TGTGCCAGTAGTCATAGCGGGATGGGGTCGGGCACAGATACGCAGTATTTT | CASSHSGMGSGTDTQYF
. | 17 | TRBJ1-6 | . | TRBV27 | TGTGCCAGCAGTTTAAGAGGAGTGACGGACTATAATTCACCCCTCCACTTT | CASSLRGVTDYNSPLHF
. | 11 | TRBJ2-7 | . | TRBV4-2 | TGTGCCAGCAGCCAACGGCACGAGCAGTACTTC | CASSQRHEQYF
. | 12 | TRBJ1-2 | . | TRBV28 | TGTGCCAGTCAGGCTACCATGGATGGCTACACCTTC | CASQATMDGYTF
. | 11 | TRBJ2-1 | . | TRBV5-8 | TGTGCCAGCAGCCTCCTCAATGAGCAGTTCTTC | CASSLLNEQFF
. | 13 | TRBJ1-2 | . | TRBV6-1 | TGTGCCAGCAGTCAGACATTAGGTTACGGCTACACCTTC | CASSQTLGYGYTF
. | 17 | TRBJ2-2 | TRBD2 | TRBV18 | TGTGCCAGCTCACCTTTTAGCGGGGACCTTTCCACCGGGGAGCTGTTTTTT | CASSPFSGDLSTGELFF
. | 11 | TRBJ2-3 | . | TRBV6-6 | TGTGCCAGCAGCTCGGCAGATACGCAGTATTTT | CASSSADTQYF
. | 17 | TRBJ2-3 | TRBD2 | TRBV9 | TGTGCCAGCAGCGTAAGATTGGGAGCGGGGAGCACAGATACGCAGTATTTT | CASSVRLGAGSTDTQYF
once | 15 | TRBJ1-4 | . | TRBV11-3 | TGTGCCAGCAGCTTATTTGGCCAGACTAATGAAAAACTGTTTTTT | CASSLFGQTNEKLFF
. | 13 | TRBJ2-1 | . | TRBV6-5 | TGTGCCAGCTCCGTAGGCTCCTACAATGAGCAGTTCTTC | CASSVGSYNEQFF
. | 12 | TRBJ2-7 | . | TRBV5-6 | TGTGCCAGCAGCTTGTCGAGGTACGAGCAGTACTTC | CASSLSRYEQYF
. | 14 | TRBJ1-4 | TRBD1 | TRBV9 | TGTGCCAGCAGCCCCCAAGGACAGGGTGAAAAACTGTTTTTT | CASSPQGQGEKLFF
. | 13 | TRBJ2-1 | . | TRBV28 | TGTGCCAGCAGTTTTTCGCTTTACAATGAGCAGTTCTTC | CASSFSLYNEQFF
. | 17 | TRBJ1-2 | . | TRBV14 | TGTGCCAGCAGTCAACGGTTCACGAGTCCAGGGTTTCAGGGCTACACCTTC | CASSQRFTSPGFQGYTF
. | 14 | TRBJ2-4 | . | TRBV6-5 | TGTGCCAGCAGTTACTCTACAGGAACGAACATTCAGTACTTC | CASSYSTGTNIQYF
. | 14 | TRBJ2-1 | . | TRBV7-2 | TGTGCCAGCAGCTATCAGGGGGGGAACAATGAGCAGTTCTTC | CASSYQGGNNEQFF
once | 13 | TRBJ1-2 | . | TRBV5-6 | TGTGCCAGCAGCTTCAGGGAGATGGATGGCTACACCTTC | CASSFREMDGYTF
. | 13 | TRBJ2-1 | . | TRBV18 | TGTGCCAGCTCACCGGCTCCGGACCATGAGCAGTTCTTC | CASSPAPDHEQFF
. | 12 | TRBJ1-3 | . | TRBV6-9 | TGTGCCGCCCCCCGGGGCCCGAACACCATATATTTT | CAAPRGPNTIYF
. | 12 | TRBJ2-2 | . | TRBV29-1 | TGCAGCGTTGAATCGGGTACCGGGGAGCTGTTTTTT | CSVESGTGELFF
once | 14 | TRBJ1-1 | . | TRBV2 | TGTGCCAGCACCCGGTTGCGGGGGCCCACTGAAGCTTTCTTT | CASTRLRGPTEAFF
once | 12 | TRBJ1-1 | . | TRBV29-1 | TGCAGCGCCGGACATCTGAACACTGAAGCTTTCTTT | CSAGHLNTEAFF
. | 16 | TRBJ1-5 | . | TRBV4-1 | TGCGCCAGCAGCCAAGATCTCGGGAATCGAAATCAGCCCCAGCATTTT | CASSQDLGNRNQPQHF
few | 13 | TRBJ1-5 | . | TRBV30 | TGTGCCTGCACCCAGGGTAGCAATCAGCCCCAGCATTTT | CACTQGSNQPQHF
. | 13 | TRBJ1-2 | . | TRBV4-3 | TGCGCCAGCAGCCAAGATCTTGATGTCGGCTACACCTTC | CASSQDLDVGYTF
. | 11 | TRBJ2-3 | . | TRBV7-9 | TGTGCCAGCAGCTTAGCAGATACGCAGTATTTT | CASSLADTQYF
. | 14 | TRBJ1-2 | . | TRBV7-3 | TGTGCCAGCAGCCTGGGGGGAAGCCTGTATGGCTACACCTTC | CASSLGGSLYGYTF
few | 12 | TRBJ1-5 | . | TRBV28 | TGTGCCAGCAGTTTATTCAAACAGCCCCAGCATTTT | CASSLFKQPQHF
. | 14 | TRBJ2-5 | . | TRBV28 | TGTGCCAGCACCTCGGGCAGGGACCAAGAGACCCAGTACTTC | CASTSGRDQETQYF
. | 12 | TRBJ2-3 | . | TRBV18 | TGTGCCAGCTCACCATATACAGATACGCAGTATTTT | CASSPYTDTQYF
. | 13 | TRBJ1-1 | TRBD1 | TRBV7-3 | TGTGCCAGCGCGGGACAGACGAACACTGAAGCTTTCTTT | CASAGQTNTEAFF
. | 15 | TRBJ2-3 | TRBD2 | TRBV7-9 | TGTGCCAGCAGCTTAACGCTAGCGGACACAGATACGCAGTATTTT | CASSLTLADTDTQYF
. | 12 | TRBJ1-4 | TRBD1 | TRBV2 | TGTGCCAGCAGGGACAGGGTTGAAAAACTGTTTTTT | CASRDRVEKLFF
. | 15 | TRBJ2-1 | TRBD2 | TRBV9 | TGTGCCAGCAGCGTACACCTAGCGGGAACAGATGAGCAGTTCTTC | CASSVHLAGTDEQFF
. | 15 | TRBJ2-2 | TRBD1 | TRBV5-1 | TGCGCCAGCAGCTTTAGGACAGGGGGCACCGGGGAGCTGTTTTTT | CASSFRTGGTGELFF
once | 12 | TRBJ1-2 | . | TRBV28 | TGTGCCAGCAGTTGGGGTAACTATGGCTACACCTTC | CASSWGNYGYTF
. | 11 | TRBJ2-1 | . | TRBV20-1 | TGCAGTGCTAGCGACTACAATGAGCAGTTCTTC | CSASDYNEQFF
. | 18 | TRBJ1-5 | TRBD1 | TRBV7-6 | TGTGCCAGCAGCTTAATCGCGGGGGCAGGGGGCGTCAATCAGCCCCAGCATTTT | CASSLIAGAGGVNQPQHF
. | 15 | TRBJ2-3 | TRBD1 | TRBV11-3 | TGTGCCAGCAGCTCGGGACAGACTAGCACAGATACGCAGTATTTT | CASSSGQTSTDTQYF
. | 15 | TRBJ1-2 | . | TRBV28 | TGTGCCAGCCTATTAAACGGGGAAGGGTATAAAGGCTACACCTTC | CASLLNGEGYKGYTF